Listed below are T cell receptor beta chains from one sample, sequenced in a study of memory CD4+ T cells and cytomegalovirus serostatus. Measured with immunoSEQ multiplex PCR; TCRdb has only the in-frame clones, and not every one. The data show about 73,000 clones, around 80% seen once. The specimen was memory CD4+ T cells from blood. The receptors were sampled from an adult in good health and CMV-seropositive. Each CDR3 is given without its conserved first and last residue. Each record gives: D gene, V gene, clone size, J gene, CDR3 protein. The D gene is left open where the match is weak. Expanded clones get a size class; other rows say once, few or many, or leave the size out.

>NA|TRBV6-6|NA|TRBJ2-1
ASSYSNGGAYNEQF
>NA|TRBV11-3|NA|TRBJ2-1
ASSPRGGRTGNEQF
>NA|TRBV18|NA|TRBJ1-5
ASSLGTSNQPQH
>NA|TRBV4-1|NA|TRBJ2-4
ASSPLGREGVQY
>TRBD2|TRBV5-1|NA|TRBJ2-2
ASSLFGTSGTGELF
>NA|TRBV19|NA|TRBJ1-1
ASSTSYQSSWGTEAF
>NA|TRBV7-2|NA|TRBJ1-4
ASSSLRRGRKLF
>NA|TRBV4-2|NA|TRBJ2-5
ASSPGQQETQY
>NA|TRBV27|NA|TRBJ1-2
ASSLRGLRGGYT
>TRBD1|TRBV5-1|NA|TRBJ2-3
ASSLWDRTDTQY
>NA|TRBV7-2|NA|TRBJ1-6
ASSLVAGDNSPLH
>TRBD2|TRBV4-2|NA|TRBJ2-1
ASSQESSGGYNEQF
>TRBD2|TRBV11-3|NA|TRBJ2-1
ASSRAGESYNEQF
>NA|TRBV30|once|TRBJ2-5
AWSRIAETQY
>TRBD1|TRBV28|NA|TRBJ2-7
ASISGQGPPYEQY
>NA|TRBV27|NA|TRBJ2-6
ASSWAGANVLT